These 9 T cell receptor beta chains were sequenced from one sample in a study of blood T cell repertoires in COVID-19. Generated by immunoSEQ multiplex PCR, the TCRdb table keeps only in-frame clones and is missing some. The data show 160,000 or so clones, roughly 90% seen once. Sequencing was done on a sample of peripheral blood. The receptor source for this set is a man aged 60-69 years with active or convalescent COVID-19.

Details on this clone: Other DNA variants within this sample encode the same CDR3. V and J are TRBV5-1 and TRBJ1-4, with TRBD1 identical over 9 bases. Germline CDR1 and CDR2: SGHRS and YFSETQ. The CDR3 spans 14 residues. V was clipped by 4 bases and J by 4 bases; unmatched bases: 2. Here the CDR3 DNA reads TGCGCCAGCAGCCTGGGACAGGGTAATGAAAAACTGTTTTTT. Translation gives CASSLGQGNEKLFF.

The J gene is TRBJ1-4, the V gene TRBV18, with a weak D call TRBD1 (6 bases). The CDR3 is 15 residues long. Trimming shortened V by 3 bases and J by 5 bases, and 13 bases separated the two germline ends. CDR1 is KGHSH, CDR2 LQKENI, per germline. Written as DNA, the CDR3 is TGTGCCAGCTCACCGCTTCGGGGGGCAAATGAAAAACTGTTTTTT. It encodes CASSPLRGANEKLFF.

The chain carries TRBV19 and TRBJ2-7, with TRBD1 identical over 7 bases. The V and J ends lost 3 bases and 2 bases, in that order; junction bases with no gene match: 1. The CDR3 covers 13 residues. Germline V lookup: CDR1 LNHDA, CDR2 SQIVND (reference sequence). In nucleotides, the CDR3 is TGTGCCAGTAGTATGGGACAGACCTACGAGCAGTACTTC. Protein sequence: CASSMGQTYEQYF.

The V call is TRBV27, the J call TRBJ1-1; maybe TRBD1 (6 bases). Trimming cost V 3 bases and J 0 bases, with 8 bases left between them. The V gene's germline CDR1 is MNHEY and CDR2 SMNVEV (reference sequence). The CDR3 consists of 14 residues. The CDR3 region is CASSFHRVNTEAFF. CDR3 DNA: TGTGCCAGCAGTTTTCACAGGGTGAACACTGAAGCTTTCTTT.

CDR3 coding DNA: TGTGCCAGCAGCAAAGCCCCCAGGGTAACGGAGTTCTTC. It is translated as CASSKAPRVTEFF. V and J are TRBV21-1 and TRBJ2-1; the table's TRBD1 call for D was not verified on the DNA. TRBV21-1 is a pseudogene. The CDR3 runs 13 residues.

The V call is TRBV25-1, the J call TRBJ2-1; no firm D call. With 5 bases removed from V and 7 bases from J, the gap between germline ends came to 15 bases. CDR1 and CDR2 from the germline V gene are MGHDK and SYGVNS. CDR3 size: 14 residues. CDR3 loop: CASSTSRNFNEQFF. DNA for the CDR3: TGTGCCAGCAGTACTTCTAGGAACTTTAATGAGCAGTTCTTC.

The CDR3 region has the DNA TGTGCCAGCCGTAACAGGGGTTACAATCAGCCCCAGCATTTT. It yields the protein CASRNRGYNQPQHF. This chain links TRBV2 with TRBJ1-5; 7 bases agree with TRBD1. V gave up 8 bases and J gave up 3 bases; unmatched junction bases: 7. CDR3 size: 14 residues. CDR1 and CDR2 from the germline V gene are SNHLY and FYNNEI. Filled out from reference TRBV2 and TRBJ1-5, the complete variable domain reads EPEVTQTPSHQVTQMGQEVILRCVPISNHLYFYWYRQILGQKVEFLVSFYNNEISEKSEIFDDQFSVERPDGSNFTLKIRSTKLEDSAMYFCASRNRGYNQPQHFGDGTRLSIL.

The rearrangement uses TRBV5-5 and TRBJ2-3; D is uncertain. The CDR3 is 14 amino acids. Deletions cut 3 bases from V and 0 bases from J, with 8 bases between. Germline CDR1 and CDR2: SGHKS and YYEKEE (reference sequence). CDR3 loop: CASSSVSSTDTQYF. CDR3 bases: TGTGCCAGCAGCTCGGTTTCTAGCACAGATACGCAGTATTTT.

The CDR3 DNA follows: TGTGCCAGCAGCCAAGTAGGCGGATATCAGCCCCAGCATTTT. Its translation is CASSQVGGYQPQHF. The chain links TRBV4-2 to TRBJ1-5, with D unclear. Germline assignment: CDR1 LGHNA and CDR2 YNFKEQ. The CDR3 consists of 14 residues. Trimming removed 1 base from V and 5 bases from J, with 9 bases in between.